This T cell receptor (beta chain) was obtained from a study of T cell responses to AZD1222 COVID-19 vaccine. Profiling relied on immunoSEQ multiplex PCR, and the TCRdb table lists in-frame clones only, not all of them. The sample holds 120,000 or so clones, over 75% seen once. The germline V gene has CDR1 SGHTA and CDR2 FQGNSA. This CDR3 has 14 amino acids. V was pared by 5 bases and J by 8 bases, with 18 bases between. The material was peripheral blood, obtained 28 days after the second dose of the MenACWY control vaccine. This sequence joins TRBV7-2 and TRBJ1-2, with no clear D. This TCR was recovered from an adult who received the MenACWY meningococcal vaccine as a control. The CDR3 sequence: CASSPQTATRGYTF. DNA for the CDR3: TGTGCCAGCAGCCCCCAGACCGCGACGCGAGGCTACACCTTC.